What follows is one T cell receptor beta chain and its context. Germline CDR1 is SGHAT and CDR2 is FQNNGV. The CDR3 is 14 residues long. Trimming removed 1 base from V and 7 bases from J, with 13 bases in between. The sample originates from a study of T-cell memory formation after mild COVID-19. TCRdb re-analysed the 5' RACE reads in MiXCR, keeping a single row per CDR3 protein. The data show approximately 250,000 distinct CDR3 sequences, less than 20% seen once. The chain carries TRBV11-2 and TRBJ1-2; possible D gene TRBD1, 6 bases. Sequences were obtained from PBMCs or a T cell subset sorted from them (not recorded which). This sequence was found in an adult woman who had mild COVID-19 (a few samples of this study predate the infection). Cell type and time point are not known. The CDR3 DNA follows: TGTGCCAGCAGCTTAGGACAGGCCGACCCTGGCTACACCTTC. It translates to CASSLGQADPGYTF.